This T cell receptor beta chain was captured by sequencing in a study of neurological immune-mediated disorders. Time point indicated: longitudinal time-point 2. This clonotype was seen a few times. TCRdb used MiXCR to reprocess the 5' RACE reads, holding one entry per CDR3 protein. The data contain 70,000 to 95,000 distinct CDR3 sequences, about 13% of them singletons. The V gene end was trimmed by 4 bases and the J gene end by 12 bases; junction bases not matched to a gene: 8. The CDR3 totals 13 residues. The chain carries TRBV12-3 or TRBV12-4 and TRBJ2-1; 8 nucleotides agree with TRBD1. Sequencing input: PBMCs. This sequence was found in a female donor with HTLV-1-associated myelopathy (HAM/TSP). The CDR3 coding sequence is TGTGCCAGCAGTTCCAAACAGGGGGGTGCGCAGTTCTTC. Translated: CASSSKQGGAQFF.